This T cell receptor (beta chain) was recorded in a study of shared clonotypes between healthy human individuals. With regard to this clone: The antigen remains undetermined.

The germline CDR1 and CDR2 sequences are SNHLY and FYNNEI. CDR3 size: 14 residues. The junction had 10 bases not matched to a gene; V was cut back by 7 bases and J by 6 bases. Findings and limits, study-wide: Represented genetic and exposure-history diversity was restricted by having few donors. The sole specimen, blood, was sampled, and tissue repertoires likely differ. The study generally estimated greater richness for naive than memory subsets. Compared with clonotypes that all four donors shared, non-shared clonotypes had lower generation probabilities.

Generated by immunoSEQ multiplex PCR, the TCRdb table keeps only in-frame clones and is missing some. The sample records 2 million to 2.5 million clones, 90% to 97% being singletons. The chain couples TRBV2 to TRBJ2-3, with 7 bases fitting TRBD2. Sequencing was carried out using naive CD4+ T cells sorted from blood. Subset of the sample: CD45RA+ positively selected. This sequence was found in a man aged 18 to 29 in good health. The CDR3 region is CASTASGKPDTQYF. CDR3 nucleotide sequence: TGTGCCAGCACAGCCAGCGGGAAGCCCGATACGCAGTATTTT.